The 29 T cell receptor beta chains given below trace back to one sample, sequenced in a study of shared clonotypes between healthy human individuals. Assay: immunoSEQ multiplex PCR; the TCRdb copy retains only in-frame clones and omits some. The sample lists around 2.3 million clones; approximately 95% were seen once. Material: naive CD4+ T cells sorted from blood. Described subset: CD45RA+ positively selected. Receptors originate from a man aged 18 to 29 in good health.

The chain is built from TRBV9 and TRBJ2-3; TRBD2 might be the D (5 bases). Per the germline V gene, CDR1 is SGDLS and CDR2 is YYNGEE. V gave up 1 base and J gave up 4 bases, with 13 bases separating them. The CDR3 has 15 amino acids. The CDR3 coding sequence is TGTGCCAGCAGCGTAACCGCGGGTAGCCCAGATACGCAGTATTTT. This sequence encodes CASSVTAGSPDTQYF.

Worth noting for this clone: Additional DNA sequences in this sample encode the identical CDR3. The chain is built from TRBV2 and TRBJ2-3, with 7 bases aligning to TRBD1. There are 15 residues in the CDR3. Per the germline V gene, CDR1 is SNHLY and CDR2 is FYNNEI. V lost 5 bases and J lost 0; bases outside the gene matches: 5. In DNA, the CDR3 is TGTGCCAGCAGTTCCGACAGGGCGAGCACAGATACGCAGTATTTT. This translates into CASSSDRASTDTQYF. Full variable domain (remainder filled in from reference TRBV2 and TRBJ2-3): EPEVTQTPSHQVTQMGQEVILRCVPISNHLYFYWYRQILGQKVEFLVSFYNNEISEKSEIFDDQFSVERPDGSNFTLKIRSTKLEDSAMYFCASSSDRASTDTQYFGPGTRLTVL.

This CDR3 is CASSPVVGVGISSTDTQYF. The CDR3 DNA reads TGTGCCAGCAGCCCCGTCGTGGGAGTAGGTATATCCTCCACAGATACGCAGTATTTT. V is TRBV7-6 and J is TRBJ2-3, with D perhaps TRBD2 (5 bases). This CDR3 comprises 19 residues. Trimming left V 5 bases short and J 2 bases short, with 26 bases between. Germline lookup yields CDR1 SGHVS and CDR2 FNYEAQ.

This clone has a single count. The sample has other DNA sequences that encode this CDR3 too. J is TRBJ1-1 and V is TRBV30; D remains ambiguous. V dropped 2 bases and J dropped 5 bases, with 12 bases sitting between them. The V gene's germline CDR1 is GTSNPN and CDR2 SVGIG (reference sequence). The CDR3 is 13 residues long. CDR3 sequence (DNA): TGTGCCTGGAGTTTCGGTGGGAGAACTGAAGCTTTCTTT. Translated, it gives CAWSFGGRTEAFF.

The J gene is TRBJ1-1, the V gene TRBV6-6; tentatively, D is TRBD1 (6 bases). Germline V gene lookup returns CDR1 MNHNY and CDR2 SVGAGI (reference sequence). The CDR3 is 14 residues long. V gave up 4 bases and J gave up 1 base, with 10 bases separating them. The CDR3 region is CASSLTGTNTEAFF. The CDR3 DNA reads TGTGCCAGCAGTTTAACAGGGACGAACACTGAAGCTTTCTTT.

CDR3 sequence reads: CASLPQGDRLYYEQYF. Written as DNA, the CDR3 is TGTGCCAGCCTTCCCCAAGGGGACAGGTTATACTACGAGCAGTACTTC. The V and J genes are TRBV27 and TRBJ2-7; 8 positions agree with TRBD1. Germline trimming cut 8 bases from V and 3 bases from J; bases unmatched to any gene: 15. CDR1 MNHEY and CDR2 SMNVEV come from the germline V gene (reference sequence). The CDR3 length is 16 residues.

This chain connects TRBV9 to TRBJ1-6, with a possible D match to TRBD1 (5 bases). The CDR3 loop spans 15 amino acids. V was trimmed by 3 bases and J by 6 bases, leaving 13 bases between them. Germline assignment: CDR1 SGDLS and CDR2 YYNGEE. CDR3 residues: CASSEVETANSPLHF. CDR3 bases: TGTGCCAGCAGCGAGGTGGAGACAGCTAATTCACCCCTCCACTTT.

The genes are TRBV5-4 and TRBJ2-2; 9 bases are shared with TRBD1. CDR1 is SGHNT, CDR2 YYREEE, per germline (reference sequence). The J segment lost 5 bases and the V segment lost 3 bases, leaving 5 bases of the junction unmatched. This CDR3 comprises 15 residues. The CDR3 DNA sequence: TGTGCCAGCAGCTCGGGACAGGGTGGGACCGGGGAGCTGTTTTTT. It yields the protein CASSSGQGGTGELFF.

J is TRBJ2-2 and V is TRBV2; D may be TRBD2 (5 bases). With 3 bases removed from V and 5 bases from J, the gap between germline ends came to 13 bases. Germline V lookup: CDR1 SNHLY, CDR2 FYNNEI. This CDR3 region has 15 residues. The chain's CDR3 is CASSDVGVTTGELFF. The CDR3 bases are TGTGCCAGCAGTGATGTCGGGGTTACTACCGGGGAGCTGTTTTTT.

The chain uses TRBV2 and TRBJ2-1; 10 positions agree with TRBD2. The CDR3 spans 15 residues. Germline loops: CDR1 SNHLY, CDR2 FYNNEI. J was trimmed by 6 bases and V by 6 bases; bases with no gene match: 8. The CDR3 spells CASSKSSGGGNEQFF. The CDR3 DNA sequence: TGTGCCAGCAGCAAATCTAGCGGGGGTGGCAATGAGCAGTTCTTC.

This rearrangement joins TRBV14 to TRBJ2-5; D gene unclear. V gave up 6 bases and J gave up 5 bases, with 13 bases separating them. The CDR3 extends over 13 amino acids. Germline CDR1 SGHDN, CDR2 FVKESK. CDR3 bases: TGTGCCAGCAGGCCCAGCGCGGCGGAGACCCAGTACTTC. Translation: CASRPSAAETQYF.

The chain employs TRBV2 and TRBJ1-5; the D gene is possibly TRBD1 (5 bases). The germline V and J ends were trimmed by 0 bases and 6 bases, with 12 bases remaining between them. CDR3 length: 15 residues. Germline values: CDR1 SNHLY, CDR2 FYNNEI. The CDR3 loop reads CASSEALGVGQPQHF. CDR3 DNA: TGTGCCAGCAGTGAAGCATTAGGGGTCGGTCAGCCCCAGCATTTT. Supplemented by reference TRBV2 and TRBJ1-5, the full variable domain reads EPEVTQTPSHQVTQMGQEVILRCVPISNHLYFYWYRQILGQKVEFLVSFYNNEISEKSEIFDDQFSVERPDGSNFTLKIRSTKLEDSAMYFCASSEALGVGQPQHFGDGTRLSIL.

Comment on this clone: Other nucleotide sequences in the sample specify the same CDR3. The chain has TRBV5-1 and TRBJ2-7; 7 nucleotides align to TRBD1. The CDR3 is made up of 16 amino acids. Losses at the gene ends were 0 bases for V and 0 bases for J; bases not matched to a gene: 6. The germline V gene encodes CDR1 SGHRS and CDR2 YFSETQ. CDR3 nucleotide sequence: TGCGCCAGCAGCTTGGGGGGGACAGCGAGCTCCTACGAGCAGTACTTC. Residues: CASSLGGTASSYEQYF.

The genes are TRBV6-1 and TRBJ1-6, with D hard to call. Germline loops: CDR1 MNHNS, CDR2 SASEGT. V lost 3 bases to trimming and J lost 4 bases, with 13 bases between them. The CDR3 sequence is 16 residues long. CDR3 in amino acids: CASSDTTRSYNSPLHF. CDR3 nucleotides: TGTGCCAGCAGTGATACTACAAGGTCTTATAATTCACCCCTCCACTTT.

The chain recombines TRBV10-3 with TRBJ2-1, with TRBD2 matching over 12 bases. Germline V gene lookup returns CDR1 ENHRY and CDR2 SYGVKD. This CDR3 is 17 amino acids long. J lost 6 bases, V lost 2 bases, and 8 bases had no gene match. The CDR3 coding sequence is TGTGCCATCAGTGAGGCACTAGCGGGAGGTTGGGGCAATGAGCAGTTCTTC. It is translated as CAISEALAGGWGNEQFF.

For the CDR3, the DNA is TGCGCCAGCAGCCAGGATACAGGGGGCGGCGGTGAAAAACTGTTTTTT. The encoded protein is CASSQDTGGGGEKLFF. V usage is TRBV4-3 and J usage is TRBJ1-4; 9 bases match TRBD1. CDR1 and CDR2 from the germline V gene are LGHNA and YSLEER. V lost 3 bases, J lost 7 bases, and 9 bases stayed unmatched. The CDR3 runs 16 residues.

The chain is built from TRBV19 and TRBJ2-7; D gene ambiguous. CDR3 length: 14 amino acids. V lost 2 bases, J lost 3 bases, and 11 bases lay in between. The germline V gene encodes CDR1 LNHDA and CDR2 SQIVND (reference sequence). The CDR3 sequence: CASSIRLNVYEQYF. In DNA, the CDR3 is TGTGCCAGTAGTATACGACTCAACGTCTACGAGCAGTACTTC.

A single count supports this clone. The chain recombines TRBV4-1 with TRBJ2-2, with D perhaps matching TRBD1 (5 bases). Trimming stripped 3 bases from V and 7 bases from J, with 12 bases between. This CDR3 region has 14 residues. Germline assignment: CDR1 MGHRA and CDR2 YSYEKL. The CDR3 DNA sequence: TGCGCCAGCAGCCAGGCCCAGGGTCTCGGGGAGCTGTTTTTT. Residues: CASSQAQGLGELFF.

Note on this clone: Different DNA sequences within this sample yield the same CDR3. The DNA of the CDR3 is TGTGCCAGCAGCTTGGTGGCGGGGGAGCTGTTTTTT. Encoded protein: CASSLVAGELFF. J is TRBJ2-2 and V is TRBV5-6; no clear D gene. This CDR3 has 12 residues. Trimming took 0 bases from V and 8 from J, leaving 5 bases between them. In germline, CDR1 is SGHDT, CDR2 YYEEEE.

Worth noting for this clone: This sample includes further DNA sequences coding for the same CDR3. V usage is TRBV5-1 and J usage is TRBJ1-3, with D tentatively TRBD1 (6 bases). The germline CDR1 and CDR2 sequences are SGHRS and YFSETQ. The V end lost 0 bases, the J end lost 4 bases, and 11 bases lay between the germline ends. The CDR3 has 15 residues. The DNA for the CDR3 is TGCGCCAGCAGCTTGGATACAGGGTCCGGAAACACCATATATTTT. It specifies CASSLDTGSGNTIYF.

CDR3 bases: TGTGCCTGGAGTCCCCGACGGGAGACTGAAGCTTTCTTT. Its protein is CAWSPRRETEAFF. The rearrangement uses TRBV30 and TRBJ1-1; D gene ambiguous. Germline loops: CDR1 GTSNPN, CDR2 SVGIG (reference sequence). V lost 2 bases, J lost 5 bases, and 12 bases lay in between. This CDR3 is 13 amino acids long.

The gene calls are TRBV18 and TRBJ2-7; 9 bases match TRBD1. Trimming cost V 6 bases and J 6 bases; bases outside gene matches: 12. Germline V gives CDR1 KGHSH, CDR2 LQKENI. This CDR3 is built from 15 residues. The CDR3 loop is CASSHPGQGVSEQYF. In nucleotides, the CDR3 is TGTGCCAGCTCCCACCCGGGACAGGGAGTCTCCGAGCAGTACTTC. The variable domain in full, with the rest retrieved from reference TRBV18 and TRBJ2-7, is NAGVMQNPRHLVRRRGQEARLRCSPMKGHSHVYWYRQLPEEGLKFMVYLQKENIIDESGMPKERFSAEFPKEGPSILRIQQVVRGDSAAYFCASSHPGQGVSEQYFGPGTRLTVT.

The chain joins TRBV5-1 to TRBJ1-5; D is possibly TRBD1 (6 bases). Germline V gene lookup returns CDR1 SGHRS and CDR2 YFSETQ. The V end was cut by 0 bases, the J end by 6 bases, with 13 bases between. This CDR3 comprises 15 residues. The CDR3 DNA reads as TGCGCCAGCAGCTTGGCGGCAGGGGTGGGTCAGCCCCAGCATTTT. Translation: CASSLAAGVGQPQHF.

The chain carries TRBV25-1 and TRBJ2-3, with D possibly matching TRBD1 (6 bases). Trimming shortened V by 3 bases and J by 7 bases, and 14 bases separated the two germline ends. From germline, CDR1 is MGHDK and CDR2 SYGVNS. This CDR3 spans 14 amino acids. The CDR3 protein is CASSDPGEGNTQYF. In nucleotides, the CDR3 is TGTGCCAGCAGTGACCCAGGGGAAGGGAATACGCAGTATTTT.

In DNA, the CDR3 is TGTGCCAGCAGATGGACAGGGGCGCTGGATTCACCCCTCCACTTT. Amino acid sequence: CASRWTGALDSPLHF. The V and J genes are TRBV27 and TRBJ1-6; TRBD1 matches 9 bases. From germline, CDR1 is MNHEY and CDR2 SMNVEV (reference sequence). V shed 6 bases and J 8 bases; nucleotides not matched to a gene: 8. The CDR3 contains 15 residues.

This chain connects TRBV5-1 to TRBJ1-5; 10 nucleotides agree with TRBD1. The ends lost 3 bases at V and 5 bases at J; junction bases unmatched: 14. The CDR3 length is 18 residues. Germline CDR1 SGHRS, CDR2 YFSETQ. CDR3 nucleotide sequence: TGCGCCAGCAGCTACTTACCGGGACAGGGGAGTTTTGATCAGCCCCAGCATTTT. Translated, it gives CASSYLPGQGSFDQPQHF.

A remark on this clone: The sample contains more than one DNA sequence encoding this CDR3. The chain has TRBV5-1 and TRBJ1-2, with TRBD1 as a possible D gene (6 bases). Per the germline V gene, CDR1 is SGHRS and CDR2 is YFSETQ. Trimming pared 0 bases from V and 4 bases from J, leaving 7 bases between. This CDR3 spans 13 amino acids. CDR3 nucleotides: TGCGCCAGCAGCTTGGTACAGGGCTATGGCTACACCTTC. Its protein product is CASSLVQGYGYTF.

The J gene is TRBJ1-1, the V gene TRBV25-1, with 7 bases fitting TRBD1. The germline CDR1 and CDR2 sequences are MGHDK and SYGVNS. CDR3 length equals 14 residues. The trim removed 2 bases at V and 5 bases at J, leaving 5 bases unmatched. For the CDR3, the DNA is TGTGCCAGCAGTGAACAGACAGGGTTGACTGAAGCTTTCTTT. Protein sequence: CASSEQTGLTEAFF.

The genes are TRBV6-1 and TRBJ2-1; tentatively, D is TRBD1 or TRBD2 (6 bases each). CDR1 and CDR2 from the germline V gene are MNHNS and SASEGT. This CDR3 spans 13 amino acids. The V end was cut by 1 base, the J end by 10 bases, with 11 bases between. CDR3 coding DNA: TGTGCCAGCAGTGAAGAGGGGGGCTGGGAGCAGTTCTTC. This sequence encodes CASSEEGGWEQFF.